This TCR beta chain is drawn from a study of blood T cell repertoires in COVID-19. Study summary: Sites across the United States, Italy and Spain contributed samples from acute and convalescent COVID-19. Sources were T cells, B-cell-depleted T cells, or PBMCs; the material itself was cDNA or gDNA.

The germline V gene encodes CDR1 SNHLY and CDR2 FYNNEI. This CDR3 is 15 amino acids long. The V segment lost 7 bases and the J segment 0 bases; nucleotides outside the gene matches: 5. Per the original methods: From reference gene primer amplification, estimates of nucleated cell counts were derived. TCRdb keeps only in-frame clones here, not all; method: immunoSEQ multiplex PCR. That table supplies the V and J calls and clone size; D and trimming were determined from the DNA. The table lists tens of thousands of clones, around four fifths of them singletons. This clonotype was obtained from a human donor in a cohort sampled during active COVID-19. The sample taken for sequencing was peripheral blood. J is TRBJ2-3 and V is TRBV2, with TRBD1 matching 9 bases. The CDR3 region is CASNGDRVSTDTQYF. CDR3 sequence (DNA): TGTGCCAGCAACGGGGACAGGGTGAGCACAGATACGCAGTATTTT. The complete variable domain, with remaining parts taken from reference TRBV2 and TRBJ2-3, reads EPEVTQTPSHQVTQMGQEVILRCVPISNHLYFYWYRQILGQKVEFLVSFYNNEISEKSEIFDDQFSVERPDGSNFTLKIRSTKLEDSAMYFCASNGDRVSTDTQYFGPGTRLTVL.